This T cell receptor beta chain was obtained from a study of blood T cell repertoires in COVID-19. Turning to the study itself: Samples representing acute and convalescent COVID-19 were sourced from the United States, Italy and Spain.

Trimming cost V 2 bases and J 6 bases; bases outside gene matches: 5. The CDR3 consists of 15 residues. Germline-derived CDR1 and CDR2 are KGHSH and LQKENI. Methods used by the authors: For nucleated cells, counts were estimated from reference gene primer amplification. Profiled with immunoSEQ multiplex PCR; TCRdb holds only in-frame clones, not every one. The V and J calls and clone size were taken over from that table, and D and trimming were inferred from the DNA. The table includes around 250,000 clones, about 86% detected once. The genes are TRBV18 and TRBJ1-5, with 9 positions matching TRBD1. The sequencing sample was made of PBMCs or T cells enriched from blood (not recorded which). This clonotype originated in a man aged 25 to 40 with acute COVID-19. The CDR3 coding sequence is TGTGCCAGCTCACCAGACAGGGGGTACGGTCAGCCCCAGCATTTT. It encodes CASSPDRGYGQPQHF.